The 13 T cell receptor beta chains given below trace back to one sample, sequenced in a study of T cells in Graves' hyperthyroidism and ophthalmopathy (dated 2019 in TCRdb). Library preparation employed multiplex PCR. These reads were obtained on an Illumina HiSeq 2000. The TCR beta CDR3 regions were amplified from the RNA transcripts. A first-round RT-PCR of the TCR CDR3 used the HTBI primer set with the Qiagen OneStep RT-PCR kit. Using fastp trimming at Q25 and MiXCR clonotype assembly, TCRdb reanalyzed the public sequencing data and kept in-frame beta chains. Merged by CDR3 protein, the rows form single entries marked with the most common genes and DNA. The sample yields approximately 720,000 distinct CDR3 sequences; 15% to 20% were counted once. The ten largest clonotypes hold approximately 16% of the sample. Material: blood. Every receptor here comes from a woman aged 50 to 60 with Graves' hyperthyroidism that later progressed to Graves' ophthalmopathy.

The table lists this clonotype with many counts. This chain joins TRBV7-6 and TRBJ1-2, with 8 bases fitting TRBD1. This CDR3 is 15 amino acids long. Germline values: CDR1 SGHVS, CDR2 FNYEAQ. V was pared by 1 base and J by 6 bases, with 7 bases of the junction left unmatched. This CDR3 is CASSLDGTGSNGYTF. In DNA form, the CDR3 reads TGTGCCAGCAGCTTAGACGGGACAGGCTCTAATGGCTACACCTTC. Based on the CDR3 plus reference TRBV7-6 and TRBJ1-2, the full variable domain is GAGVSQSPRYKVTKRGQDVALRCDPISGHVSLYWYRQALGQGPEFLTYFNYEAQQDKSGLPNDRFSAERPEGSISTLTIQRTEQRDSAMYRCASSLDGTGSNGYTFGSGTRLTVV.

This clonotype was recorded only once. This may be a read error: a much more frequent sequence differs by one nucleotide. The chain is built from TRBV13 and TRBJ1-2, with 8 bases matching TRBD1. CDR3 length: 15 amino acids. Germline V gene sequence: CDR1 PRHDT, CDR2 FYEKMQ (reference sequence). DNA of the CDR3: TGTGCCAGCAGCTTAGGGGACAGGGTTGGCTATGGCTACGCCTTC. Its protein product is CASSLGDRVGYGYAF.

The rearrangement uses TRBV6-2 or TRBV6-3 and TRBJ2-7; D is possibly TRBD2 (6 bases). V was pared by 4 bases and J by 6 bases, with 16 bases between. The length of the CDR3 is 14 residues. Looked up from germline, CDR1 is MNHEY and CDR2 is SVGEGT. This chain's CDR3 is CASSFWTKGGEQYF. For the CDR3, the DNA is TGTGCCAGCAGTTTTTGGACAAAGGGAGGCGAGCAGTACTTC.

This clonotype showed up just a few times. The chain links TRBV12-5 to TRBJ1-5; D is possibly TRBD1 (5 bases). Looked up from germline, CDR1 is LGHNT and CDR2 is FRNRAP. V lost 7 bases, J lost 5 bases, and 18 bases lay in between. This CDR3 has 15 residues. The CDR3 region is CASAIDSGGHQPQHF. CDR3 coding DNA: TGTGCTAGTGCCATAGACAGTGGAGGGCATCAGCCCCAGCATTTT.

The rearrangement links TRBV2 to TRBJ2-5; 7 bases map to TRBD2. With V trimmed by 7 bases and J by 7 bases, 9 bases remained unmatched. The germline gives CDR1 SNHLY, CDR2 FYNNEI. This CDR3 spans 13 amino acids. This CDR3 is CASNGEGMGTQYF. The CDR3 region has the DNA TGTGCCAGCAATGGGGAGGGGATGGGGACCCAGTACTTC.

This clonotype was seen a handful of times. The chain employs TRBV30 and TRBJ1-2, with D possibly TRBD1 on 5 matching bases. Trimming pared 8 bases from V and 3 bases from J, leaving 10 bases between. The germline gives CDR1 GTSNPN, CDR2 SVGIG (reference sequence). This CDR3 comprises 11 residues. The CDR3 spells CARDSDYGYTF. CDR3 DNA: TGTGCCCGCGACAGTGACTATGGCTACACCTTC.

This clonotype was seen at least ten times. V and J are TRBV2 and TRBJ2-5; 7 bases fit TRBD1. The CDR3 spans 14 residues. The germline CDR1 and CDR2 sequences are SNHLY and FYNNEI. After removal of 7 bases from V and 3 bases from J, the junction contained 8 bases not matched to a gene. The CDR3 loop is CASTPRGRKETQYF. The CDR3 DNA follows: TGTGCCAGCACCCCGAGGGGGCGGAAAGAGACCCAGTACTTC.

Many counts were recorded for this clonotype. The chain has TRBV12-3 or TRBV12-4 and TRBJ2-5, with D maybe TRBD2 (6 bases). Trimming left V 0 bases short and J 3 bases short, with 8 bases between. The CDR3 totals 14 residues. CDR3 loop: CASSLAGLKETQYF. The CDR3 nucleotides are TGTGCCAGCAGTTTAGCGGGACTCAAAGAGACCCAGTACTTC.

There are many counts of this clonotype. V is TRBV3-1 and J is TRBJ2-3; 13 bases align to TRBD2. The CDR3 has 17 amino acids. Per germline, CDR1 LGHDT and CDR2 YNNKEL (reference sequence). The J segment lost 6 bases and the V segment lost 3 bases, leaving 9 bases of the junction unmatched. The CDR3, as DNA: TGTGCCAGCAGCCACGGACTAGCGGGGGCCAGGAGGGATACGCAGTATTTT. Protein product: CASSHGLAGARRDTQYF.

V and J are TRBV6-1 and TRBJ2-7, with a possible D match to TRBD2 (5 bases). The CDR3 is made up of 11 amino acids. Germline V gene lookup returns CDR1 MNHNS and CDR2 SASEGT. The V end lost 4 bases, the J end lost 7 bases, and 8 bases lay between the germline ends. The CDR3 DNA reads TGTGCCAGCAGTGGGGGAGTGGAGCAGTACTTC. Translated, it gives CASSGGVEQYF.

The CDR3 loop is CSLRTGPGELFF. CDR3 DNA: TGCAGCCTTAGGACAGGGCCCGGGGAGCTGTTTTTT. This chain links TRBV29-1 with TRBJ2-2, with 8 bases identical to TRBD1. V lost 8 bases and J lost 6; bases outside the gene matches: 5. Germline loops: CDR1 SQVTM, CDR2 ANQGSEA. The CDR3 loop spans 12 amino acids.

This clonotype was seen ten or more times. The chain joins TRBV20-1 to TRBJ2-1, with D perhaps TRBD1 (5 bases). The V and J ends lost 6 bases and 9 bases respectively, with 12 bases between them. The CDR3 is made up of 11 amino acids. The germline CDR1 and CDR2 sequences are DFQATT and SNEGSKA (reference sequence). This CDR3 is CSASQDIEQFF. CDR3 sequence (DNA): TGCAGTGCGTCTCAGGACATTGAGCAGTTCTTC.

This clonotype turned up a few times. Being one base from a much bigger clone, this may be a read error. For the CDR3, the DNA is TGTACCAGCACCACCGGGCTCGCCTACGAGCAGTACTTC. It specifies CTSTTGLAYEQYF. V gene TRBV7-9 combines with J gene TRBJ2-7; D is uncertain. Germline values: CDR1 SEHNR, CDR2 FQNEAQ (reference sequence). This CDR3 spans 13 amino acids.